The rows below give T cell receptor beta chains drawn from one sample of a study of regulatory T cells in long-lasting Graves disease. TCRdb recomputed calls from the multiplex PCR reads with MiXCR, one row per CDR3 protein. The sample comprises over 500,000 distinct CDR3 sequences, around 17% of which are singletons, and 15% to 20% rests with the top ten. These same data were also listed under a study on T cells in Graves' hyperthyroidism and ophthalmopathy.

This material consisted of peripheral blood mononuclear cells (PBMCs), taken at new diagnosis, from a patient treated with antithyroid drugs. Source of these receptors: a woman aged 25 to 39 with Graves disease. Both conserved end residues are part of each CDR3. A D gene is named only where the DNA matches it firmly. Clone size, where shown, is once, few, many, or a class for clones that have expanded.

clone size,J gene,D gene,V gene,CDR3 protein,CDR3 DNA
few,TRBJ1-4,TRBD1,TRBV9,CASSRDRGSNEKLFF,TGTGCCAGCAGCCGGGACAGGGGCTCTAATGAAAAACTGTTTTTT
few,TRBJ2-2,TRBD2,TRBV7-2,CASSPLTSGRVTGELFF,TGTGCCAGCAGCCCTCTGACTAGCGGGAGGGTCACCGGGGAGCTGTTTTTT
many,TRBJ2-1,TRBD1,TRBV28,CASSLSQGARGYNEQFF,TGTGCCAGCAGTTTATCCCAGGGGGCCAGGGGTTACAATGAGCAGTTCTTC
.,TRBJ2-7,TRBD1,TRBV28,CASQDRGDEQYF,TGTGCCAGCCAAGACAGGGGAGACGAGCAGTACTTC
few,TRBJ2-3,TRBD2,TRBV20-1,CSASLRGGSTDTQYF,TGCAGTGCTAGTCTCCGGGGGGGTTCCACAGATACGCAGTATTTT
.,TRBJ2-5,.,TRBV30,CAWSVLRGYQETQYF,TGTGCCTGGAGTGTACTGCGAGGGTACCAAGAGACCCAGTACTTC
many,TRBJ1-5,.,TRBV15,CATSTETSSGRSNQPQHF,TGTGCCACCAGCACAGAGACGTCCTCGGGCAGAAGCAATCAGCCCCAGCATTTT
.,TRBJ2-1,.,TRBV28,CASSLWLGSYNEQFF,TGTGCCAGCAGTTTATGGTTGGGCTCCTACAATGAGCAGTTCTTC
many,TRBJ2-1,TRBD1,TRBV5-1,CASSDRVGYNEQFF,TGCGCTAGTTCGGACAGGGTAGGATACAATGAGCAGTTCTTC
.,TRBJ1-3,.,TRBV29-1,CSVYGSGNTIYF,TGCAGCGTTTATGGCTCTGGAAACACCATATATTTT